The present TCR beta chain was sequenced within a study of vaccination and CD4 T cells after COVID-19. The overall study: Sampling that followed vaccination took place a median approximately 79 days after dose two, within a range of 14 to 241. Broader study findings: Relatively small numbers of convalescent patients were studied, with no early post-infection timepoints included.

CDR3 length equals 13 residues. V was trimmed by 6 bases and J by 8 bases, leaving 14 bases between them. Looked up from germline, CDR1 is MNHNS and CDR2 is SASEGT. Documented treatment: approximately nine-day PBMC culture with coronavirus spike peptide pools or control peptides (ViraFEST assay). As to this clonotype: The target antigen is unknown.

Cultured CD4+ T cell DNA underwent sequencing with the Oncomine TCR Beta short-read assay. A single record per CDR3 protein comes from TCRdb applying MiXCR to the PCR reads. The profile shows about 15,000 distinct CDR3 sequences, approximately 60% of them singletons. This clonotype was obtained from a human donor who had recovered from COVID-19. The chain is built from TRBV6-1 and TRBJ1-5, with unresolved D. Material: CD4+ T cells from blood, cultured in vitro, obtained after SARS-CoV-2 vaccination. The DNA of the CDR3 is TGTGCCAGCAGCCAATCCCGTAGGGAGCCCCAGCATTTT. Its protein is CASSQSRREPQHF.